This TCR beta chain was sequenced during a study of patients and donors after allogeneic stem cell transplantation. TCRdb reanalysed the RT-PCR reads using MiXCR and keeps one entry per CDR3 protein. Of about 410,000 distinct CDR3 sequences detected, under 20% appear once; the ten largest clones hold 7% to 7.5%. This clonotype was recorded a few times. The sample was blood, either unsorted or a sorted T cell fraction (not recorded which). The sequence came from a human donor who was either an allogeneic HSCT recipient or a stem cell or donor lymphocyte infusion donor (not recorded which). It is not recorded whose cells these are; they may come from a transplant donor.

CDR3 sequence (DNA): TGCAGTGCTAGAGGCCGACAGGGGACAAGGAGCTCCTACGAGCAGTACTTC. Its translation is CSARGRQGTRSSYEQYF. The rearrangement uses TRBV20-1 and TRBJ2-7; TRBD1 aligns across 8 bases. The CDR3 runs to 17 residues. Trimming removed 1 base from V and 0 bases from J; junction bases left unmatched: 11. Germline V lookup: CDR1 DFQATT, CDR2 SNEGSKA (reference sequence).